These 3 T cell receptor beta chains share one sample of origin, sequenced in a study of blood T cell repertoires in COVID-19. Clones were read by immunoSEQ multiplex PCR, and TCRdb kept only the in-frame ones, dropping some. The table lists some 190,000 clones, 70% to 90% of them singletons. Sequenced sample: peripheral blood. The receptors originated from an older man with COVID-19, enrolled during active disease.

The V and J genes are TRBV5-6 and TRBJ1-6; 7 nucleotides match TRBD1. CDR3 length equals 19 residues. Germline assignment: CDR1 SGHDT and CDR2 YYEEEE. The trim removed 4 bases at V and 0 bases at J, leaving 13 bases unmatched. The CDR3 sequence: CASSHRTGGISSYNSPLHF. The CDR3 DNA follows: TGTGCCAGCAGCCACCGGACAGGAGGGATTAGCTCCTATAATTCACCCCTCCACTTT.

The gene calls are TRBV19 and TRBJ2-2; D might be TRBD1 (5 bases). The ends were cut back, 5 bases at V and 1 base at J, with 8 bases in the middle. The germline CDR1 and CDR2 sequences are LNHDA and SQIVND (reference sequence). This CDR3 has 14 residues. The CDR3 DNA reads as TGTGCCAGTAGTTGGACACAGAACACCGGGGAGCTGTTTTTT. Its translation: CASSWTQNTGELFF.

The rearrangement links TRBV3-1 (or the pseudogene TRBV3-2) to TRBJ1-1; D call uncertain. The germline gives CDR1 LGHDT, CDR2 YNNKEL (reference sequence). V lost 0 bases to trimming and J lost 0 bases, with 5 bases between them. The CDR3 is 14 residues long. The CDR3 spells CASSQDRMNTEAFF. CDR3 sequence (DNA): TGTGCCAGCAGCCAAGACAGGATGAACACTGAAGCTTTCTTT.